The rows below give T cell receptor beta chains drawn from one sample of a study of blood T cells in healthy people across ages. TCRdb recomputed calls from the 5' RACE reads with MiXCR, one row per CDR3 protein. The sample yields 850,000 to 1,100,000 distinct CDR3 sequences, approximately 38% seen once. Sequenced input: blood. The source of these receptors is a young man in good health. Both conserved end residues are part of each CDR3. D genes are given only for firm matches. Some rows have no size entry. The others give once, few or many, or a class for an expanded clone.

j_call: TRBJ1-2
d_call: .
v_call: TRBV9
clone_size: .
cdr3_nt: TGTGCCAGCAGCGCCGGAGCGGGATTTTCGGGCTACACCTTC
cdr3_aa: CASSAGAGFSGYTF

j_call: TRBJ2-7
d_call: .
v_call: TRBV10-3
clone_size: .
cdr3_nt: TGTGCCATCAGGGGTAGCGTAAGCTCCTACAATGAGCAGTACTTC
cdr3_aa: CAIRGSVSSYNEQYF

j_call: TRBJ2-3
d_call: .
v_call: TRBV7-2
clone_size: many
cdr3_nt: TGTGCCAGCAGCTTATTCCGCGATACGCAGTATTTT
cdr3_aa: CASSLFRDTQYF

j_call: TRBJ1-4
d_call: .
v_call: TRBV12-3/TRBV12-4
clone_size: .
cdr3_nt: TGTGCCAGCAGATCGACAGATGAAAAACTGTTTTTT
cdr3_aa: CASRSTDEKLFF

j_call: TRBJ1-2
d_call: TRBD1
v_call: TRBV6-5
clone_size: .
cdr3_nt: TGTGCCAGCAGTTACACCCCAGGGGGCATTAACTATGGCTACACCTTC
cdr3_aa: CASSYTPGGINYGYTF

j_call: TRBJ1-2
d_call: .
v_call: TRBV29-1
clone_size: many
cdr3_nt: TGCAGCGTTGAACTGTGGCAGAACTATGGCTACACCTTC
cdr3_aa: CSVELWQNYGYTF

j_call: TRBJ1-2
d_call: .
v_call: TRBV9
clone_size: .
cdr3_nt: TGTGCCAGCAGCGTAAGGGTCAGCTCTACCTATGGCTACACCTTC
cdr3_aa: CASSVRVSSTYGYTF

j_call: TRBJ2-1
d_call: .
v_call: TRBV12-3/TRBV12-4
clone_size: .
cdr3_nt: TGTGCCAGCAGTTTCCCTCTCGGTAATGAGCAGTTCTTC
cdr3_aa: CASSFPLGNEQFF

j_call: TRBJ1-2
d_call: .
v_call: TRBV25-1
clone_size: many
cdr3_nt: TGTGCCAGCAGTGACTCAGCGTACTATGGCTACACCTTC
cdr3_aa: CASSDSAYYGYTF

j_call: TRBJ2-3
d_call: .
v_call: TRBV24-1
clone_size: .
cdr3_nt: TGTGCCACCAGTGGGCCAACTCCCACAGATACGCAGTATTTT
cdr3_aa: CATSGPTPTDTQYF

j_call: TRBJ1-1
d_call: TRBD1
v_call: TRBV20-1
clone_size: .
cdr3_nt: TGCAGTGCTTTGGACAGGGAAGGCACTGAAGCTTTCTTT
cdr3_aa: CSALDREGTEAFF

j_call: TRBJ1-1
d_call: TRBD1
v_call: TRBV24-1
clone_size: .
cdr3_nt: TGTGCCAGGGACAGGAAGAACACTGAAGCTTTCTTT
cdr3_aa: CARDRKNTEAFF

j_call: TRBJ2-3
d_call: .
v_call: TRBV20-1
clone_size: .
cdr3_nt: TGCAGTGCTGGCACCATGGGACGGGTCCTCACAGATACGCAGTATTTT
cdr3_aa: CSAGTMGRVLTDTQYF

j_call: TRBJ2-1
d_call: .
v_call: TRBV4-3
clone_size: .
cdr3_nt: TGCGCCAGCAGCCAAGAGGGGCTAGCGCAGAATGAGCAGTTCTTC
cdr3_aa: CASSQEGLAQNEQFF

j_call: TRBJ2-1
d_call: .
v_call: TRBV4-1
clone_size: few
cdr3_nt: TGCGCCAGCAGCCAATTACGGTATGAGCAGTTCTTC
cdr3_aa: CASSQLRYEQFF

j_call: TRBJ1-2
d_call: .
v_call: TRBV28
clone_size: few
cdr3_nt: TGTGCCAGCAGTTTATCATCGGGCCCGGCGGACATCTATGGCTACACCTTC
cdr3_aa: CASSLSSGPADIYGYTF

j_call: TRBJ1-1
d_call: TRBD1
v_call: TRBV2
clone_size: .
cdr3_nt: TGTGCCAGCAGGATCGGGACAGGGACATCTGAAGCTTTCTTT
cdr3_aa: CASRIGTGTSEAFF